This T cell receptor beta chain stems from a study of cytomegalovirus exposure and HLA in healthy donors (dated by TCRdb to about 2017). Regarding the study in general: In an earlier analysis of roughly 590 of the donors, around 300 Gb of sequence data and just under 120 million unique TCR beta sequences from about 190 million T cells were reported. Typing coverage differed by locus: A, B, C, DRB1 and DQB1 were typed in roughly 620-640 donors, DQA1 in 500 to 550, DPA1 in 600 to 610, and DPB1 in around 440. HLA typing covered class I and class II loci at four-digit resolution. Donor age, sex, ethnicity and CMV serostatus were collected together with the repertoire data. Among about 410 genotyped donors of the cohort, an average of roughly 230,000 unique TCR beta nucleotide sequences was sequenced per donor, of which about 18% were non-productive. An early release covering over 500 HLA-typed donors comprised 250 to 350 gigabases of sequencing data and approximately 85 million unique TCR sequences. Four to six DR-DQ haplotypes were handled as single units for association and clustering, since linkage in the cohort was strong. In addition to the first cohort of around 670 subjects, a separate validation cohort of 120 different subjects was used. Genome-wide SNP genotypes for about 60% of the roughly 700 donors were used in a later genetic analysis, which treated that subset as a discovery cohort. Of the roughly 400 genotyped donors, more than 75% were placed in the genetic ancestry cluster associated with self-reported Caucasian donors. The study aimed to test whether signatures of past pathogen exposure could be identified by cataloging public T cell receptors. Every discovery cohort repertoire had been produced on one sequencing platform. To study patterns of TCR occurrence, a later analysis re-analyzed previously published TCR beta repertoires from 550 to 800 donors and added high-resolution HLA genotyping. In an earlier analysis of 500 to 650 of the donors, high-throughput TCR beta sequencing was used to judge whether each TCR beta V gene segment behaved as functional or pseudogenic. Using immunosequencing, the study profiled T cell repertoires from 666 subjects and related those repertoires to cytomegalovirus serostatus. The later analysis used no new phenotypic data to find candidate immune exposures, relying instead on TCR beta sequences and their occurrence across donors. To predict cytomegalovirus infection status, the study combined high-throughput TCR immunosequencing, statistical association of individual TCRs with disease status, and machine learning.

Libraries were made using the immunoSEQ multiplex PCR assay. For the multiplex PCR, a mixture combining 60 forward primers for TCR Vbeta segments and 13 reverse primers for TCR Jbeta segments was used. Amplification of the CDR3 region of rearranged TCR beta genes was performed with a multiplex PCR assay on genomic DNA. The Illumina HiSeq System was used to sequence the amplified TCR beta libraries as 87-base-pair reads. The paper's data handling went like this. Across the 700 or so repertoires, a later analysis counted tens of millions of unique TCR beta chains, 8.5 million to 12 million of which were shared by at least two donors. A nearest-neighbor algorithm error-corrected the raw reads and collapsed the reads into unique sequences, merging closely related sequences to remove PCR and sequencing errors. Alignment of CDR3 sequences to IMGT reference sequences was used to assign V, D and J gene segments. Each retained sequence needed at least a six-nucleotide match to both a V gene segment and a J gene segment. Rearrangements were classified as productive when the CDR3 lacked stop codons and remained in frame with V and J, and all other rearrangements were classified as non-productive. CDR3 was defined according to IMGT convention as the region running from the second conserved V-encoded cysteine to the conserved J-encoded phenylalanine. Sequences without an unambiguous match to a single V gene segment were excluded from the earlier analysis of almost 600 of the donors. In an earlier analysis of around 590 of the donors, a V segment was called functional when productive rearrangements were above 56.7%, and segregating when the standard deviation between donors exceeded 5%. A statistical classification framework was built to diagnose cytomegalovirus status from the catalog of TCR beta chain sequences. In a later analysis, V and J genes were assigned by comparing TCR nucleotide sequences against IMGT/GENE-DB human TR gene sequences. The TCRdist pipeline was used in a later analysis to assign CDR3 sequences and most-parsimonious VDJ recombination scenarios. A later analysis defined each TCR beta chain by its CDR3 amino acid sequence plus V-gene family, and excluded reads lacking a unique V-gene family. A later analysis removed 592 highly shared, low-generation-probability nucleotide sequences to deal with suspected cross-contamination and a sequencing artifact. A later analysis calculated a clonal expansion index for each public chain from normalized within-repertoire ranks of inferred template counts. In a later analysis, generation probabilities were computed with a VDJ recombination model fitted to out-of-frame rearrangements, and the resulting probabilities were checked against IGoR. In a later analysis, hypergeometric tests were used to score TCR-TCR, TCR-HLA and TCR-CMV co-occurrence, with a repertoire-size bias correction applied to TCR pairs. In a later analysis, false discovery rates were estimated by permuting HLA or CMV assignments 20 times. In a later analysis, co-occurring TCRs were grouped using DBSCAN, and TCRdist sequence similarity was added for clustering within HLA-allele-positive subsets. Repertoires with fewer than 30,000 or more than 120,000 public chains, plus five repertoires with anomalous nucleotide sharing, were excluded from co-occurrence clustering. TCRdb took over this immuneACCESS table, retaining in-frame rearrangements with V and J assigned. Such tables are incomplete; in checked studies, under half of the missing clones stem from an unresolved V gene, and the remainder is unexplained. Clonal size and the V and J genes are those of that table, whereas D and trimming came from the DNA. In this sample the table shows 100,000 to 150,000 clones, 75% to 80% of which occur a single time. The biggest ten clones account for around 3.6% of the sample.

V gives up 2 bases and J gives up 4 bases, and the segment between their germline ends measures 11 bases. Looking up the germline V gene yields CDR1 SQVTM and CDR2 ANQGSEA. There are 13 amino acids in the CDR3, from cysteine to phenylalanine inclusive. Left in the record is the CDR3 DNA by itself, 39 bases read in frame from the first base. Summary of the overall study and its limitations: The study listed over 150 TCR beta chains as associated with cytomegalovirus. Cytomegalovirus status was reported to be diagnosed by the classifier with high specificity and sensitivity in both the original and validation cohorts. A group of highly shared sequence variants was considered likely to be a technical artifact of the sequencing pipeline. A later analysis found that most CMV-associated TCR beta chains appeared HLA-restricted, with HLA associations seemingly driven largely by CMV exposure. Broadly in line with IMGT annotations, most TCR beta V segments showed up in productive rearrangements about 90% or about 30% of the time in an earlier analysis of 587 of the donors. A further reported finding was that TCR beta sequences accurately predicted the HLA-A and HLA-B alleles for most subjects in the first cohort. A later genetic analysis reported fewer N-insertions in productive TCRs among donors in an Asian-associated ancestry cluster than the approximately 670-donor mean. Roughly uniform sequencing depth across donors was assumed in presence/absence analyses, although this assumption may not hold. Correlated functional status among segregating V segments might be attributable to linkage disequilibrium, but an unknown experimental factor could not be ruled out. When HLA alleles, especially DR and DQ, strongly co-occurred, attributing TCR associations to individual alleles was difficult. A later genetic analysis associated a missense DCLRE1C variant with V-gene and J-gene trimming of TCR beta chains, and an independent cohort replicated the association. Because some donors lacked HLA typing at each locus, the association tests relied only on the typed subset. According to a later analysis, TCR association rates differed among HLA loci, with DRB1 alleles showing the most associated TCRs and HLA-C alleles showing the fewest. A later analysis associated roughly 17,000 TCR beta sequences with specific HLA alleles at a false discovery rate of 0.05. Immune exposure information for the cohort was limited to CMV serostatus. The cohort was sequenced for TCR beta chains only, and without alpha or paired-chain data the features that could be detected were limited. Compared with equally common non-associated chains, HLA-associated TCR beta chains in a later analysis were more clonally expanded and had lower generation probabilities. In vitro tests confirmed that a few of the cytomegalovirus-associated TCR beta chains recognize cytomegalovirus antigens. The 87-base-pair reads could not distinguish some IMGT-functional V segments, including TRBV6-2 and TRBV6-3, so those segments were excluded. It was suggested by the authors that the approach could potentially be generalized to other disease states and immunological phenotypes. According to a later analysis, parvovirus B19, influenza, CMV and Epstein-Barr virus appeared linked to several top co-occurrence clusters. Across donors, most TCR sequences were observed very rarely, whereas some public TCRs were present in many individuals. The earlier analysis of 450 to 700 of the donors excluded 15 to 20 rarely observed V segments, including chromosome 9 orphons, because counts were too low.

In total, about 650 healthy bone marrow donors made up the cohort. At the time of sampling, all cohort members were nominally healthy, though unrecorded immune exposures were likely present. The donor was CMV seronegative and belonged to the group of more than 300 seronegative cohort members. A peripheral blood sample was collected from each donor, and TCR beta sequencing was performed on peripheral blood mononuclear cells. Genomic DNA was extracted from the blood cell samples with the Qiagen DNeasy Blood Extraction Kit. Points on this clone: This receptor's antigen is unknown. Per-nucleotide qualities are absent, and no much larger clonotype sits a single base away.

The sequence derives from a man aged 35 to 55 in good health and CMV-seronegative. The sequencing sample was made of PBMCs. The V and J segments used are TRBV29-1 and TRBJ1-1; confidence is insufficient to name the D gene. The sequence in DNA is TGCAGCGTTGAACTCGGGGTAGTCACTGAAGCTTTCTTT. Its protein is CSVELGVVTEAFF.